The clone carrying this TCR beta chain was observed a handful of times. Its antigen remains unidentified. The data were taken from a study of molecular identifiers for immune sequencing clone quantification. Study-wide background: For replicates, RNA isolated from approximately 20,000 or 98,000 naive CD8 cells was divided into five portions, of which four were sequenced. General observations from the study: Whereas clones above 20 RNA copies held under 1% of naive-cell molecules, they held over 99% of effector molecules.

Using its own MiXCR run on the PCR reads, TCRdb lists one record per CDR3 protein. In the table there are 490,000 or so distinct CDR3 sequences, about a fifth of which are singletons. CDR1 SGHVS and CDR2 FNYEAQ come from the germline V gene. CDR3 size: 15 residues. Trimming stripped 2 bases from V and 10 bases from J, with 18 bases between. Naive CD8 sequencing libraries were generated from approximately 22,000 to 940,000 sorted cells, with 10%, 30% or 50% RNA as input. In the sort, naive CD8 T cells were defined as CD8+CD4-CCR7+CD45RA+. V and J are TRBV7-6 and TRBJ2-1; D may be TRBD1 (7 bases). Sequencing used naive CD8+ T cells from blood, with Jurkat cell RNA spiked in. Subset of the sample: FACS-sorted CD8+CD4-CCR7+CD45RA+ naive T cells. The TCR comes from a human donor in good health. Some libraries in this study had Jurkat cell RNA spiked in. CDR3 coding DNA: TGTGCCAGCAGCTTATCCGTCAGGGGGGAATGGGAGCAGTTCTTC. Amino acid sequence: CASSLSVRGEWEQFF. The full variable domain, in which reference TRBV7-6 and TRBJ2-1 provide the parts outside the CDR3, is GAGVSQSPRYKVTKRGQDVALRCDPISGHVSLYWYRQALGQGPEFLTYFNYEAQQDKSGLPNDRFSAERPEGSISTLTIQRTEQRDSAMYRCASSLSVRGEWEQFFGPGTRLTVL.